What follows is one T cell receptor beta chain and its context. The data derive from a study of T cells in Graves' hyperthyroidism and ophthalmopathy. RNA transcripts served as the template for amplifying TCR beta CDR3 regions. First-round RT-PCR of the TCR CDR3 relied on the HTBI primer set. TCRdb reprocessed the multiplex PCR reads via MiXCR and lists one record per CDR3 protein. The table records hundreds of thousands of distinct CDR3 sequences, over 35% of them present only once. Germline CDR1 and CDR2: LGHDT and YNNKEL (reference sequence). V was trimmed by 7 bases and J by 7 bases, leaving 13 bases between them. CDR3 length equals 12 residues.

This receptor was taken from a man between 18 and 29 years old with Graves' hyperthyroidism. Material for sequencing was blood. The chain uses TRBV3-1 and TRBJ1-2, with a weak D call TRBD1 (6 bases). The CDR3 sequence: CASTVGGSGYTF. For the CDR3, the DNA is TGTGCCAGCACGGTCGGGGGCTCTGGCTACACCTTC.